Listed below are T cell receptor beta chains from one sample, sequenced in a study of identical twins. TCRdb used MiXCR to reprocess the 5' RACE reads, holding one entry per CDR3 protein. The sample consists of fewer than 900,000 distinct CDR3 sequences, roughly 18% of them appearing once. This same sample was also taken into another study, of T cells expressing NK-cell markers.

The sequenced material came from PBMCs. The receptor set was obtained from a woman aged 18-29 years in good health. Both conserved end residues are part of each CDR3. A D gene is named only where the DNA matches it firmly. The size entry is marked missing in some rows and otherwise reads once, few, many or a size class.

TRBJ2-3 | TRBV12-3/TRBV12-4 | NA | many | TGTGCCAGCAGTTCCAACACAGATACGCAGTATTTT | CASSSNTDTQYF
TRBJ2-1 | TRBV5-1 | NA | many | TGCGCCAGCAGCCTCGGACGGCGGAGCTCCTACAATGAGCAGTTCTTC | CASSLGRRSSYNEQFF
TRBJ2-7 | TRBV27 | NA | few | TGTGCCAGCAGTTCCTCTGGCGGGATGCGCTCCTACGAGCAGTACTTC | CASSSSGGMRSYEQYF
TRBJ2-2 | TRBV29-1 | NA | NA | TGCAGCGTTGGGGACACCGGGGAGCTGTTTTTT | CSVGDTGELFF
TRBJ2-1 | TRBV20-1 | NA | NA | TGCAGTGCTAGAGACATCCGGGACCAATACAATGAGCAGTTCTTC | CSARDIRDQYNEQFF
TRBJ1-1 | TRBV12-3/TRBV12-4 | NA | once | TGTGCCAGCACAGAAAGTTTGAGGATGAACACTGAAGCTTTCTTT | CASTESLRMNTEAFF
TRBJ2-1 | TRBV6-5 | NA | NA | TGTGCCAGCAGTTACGGGGAGTTCGGGGAGCAGTTCTTC | CASSYGEFGEQFF
TRBJ2-3 | TRBV30 | TRBD2 | few | TGTGCCTGGACCACTAGCGGGGGGTTCTTGGATACGCAGTATTTT | CAWTTSGGFLDTQYF
TRBJ2-7 | TRBV7-2 | NA | NA | TGTGCCAGCAGCTCTCCCACGGGCGCACCCTACGAGCAGTACTTC | CASSSPTGAPYEQYF
TRBJ2-7 | TRBV15 | TRBD2 | NA | TGTGCCACCAGCAGAGCGGGACTAGGCTACGAGCAGTACTTC | CATSRAGLGYEQYF
TRBJ2-5 | TRBV12-3/TRBV12-4 | NA | NA | TGTGCCAGCACCTGGGGAGGGGGGCGGGGGACCCAGTACTTC | CASTWGGGRGTQYF
TRBJ2-5 | TRBV5-1 | NA | NA | TGCGCCAGCACCCCCTGGATTGGCGGCTCAGAGACCCAGTACTTC | CASTPWIGGSETQYF
TRBJ2-5 | TRBV27 | NA | few | TGTGCCAGCAGTTTCAGGGGTGACCAAGAGACCCAGTACTTC | CASSFRGDQETQYF
TRBJ2-2 | TRBV18 | NA | NA | TGTGCCAGCTCCCCCGCGACGATTAGGAACACCGGGGAGCTGTTTTTT | CASSPATIRNTGELFF
TRBJ1-5 | TRBV3-1 | TRBD1 | few | TGTGCCAGCAGCCATACAGGGGGTCGTCAGCCCCAGCATTTT | CASSHTGGRQPQHF
TRBJ1-1 | TRBV5-1 | NA | few | TGCGCCAGCAGCTTTCCGGGACCTGAAGCTTTCTTT | CASSFPGPEAFF
TRBJ2-1 | TRBV29-1 | TRBD2 | many | TGCAGCGTCTGGAGTGGAGCGGGAGTAAGAAGTAATGAGCAGTTCTTC | CSVWSGAGVRSNEQFF
TRBJ2-7 | TRBV12-3/TRBV12-4 | NA | NA | TGTGCCAGCAGTTCCCCCTCCGAATACGAGCAGTACTTC | CASSSPSEYEQYF
TRBJ2-1 | TRBV20-1 | NA | NA | TGCAGTGCTGGTGGAGCTAACTACAATGAGCAGTTCTTC | CSAGGANYNEQFF
TRBJ2-3 | TRBV5-1 | NA | NA | TGCGCCAGCAGCTTTCAGGCGGACACAGATACGCAGTATTTT | CASSFQADTDTQYF
TRBJ2-7 | TRBV4-3 | NA | few | TGCGCCAGCAGCCAAGACCCAGCGGATTCCTACGAGCAGTACTTC | CASSQDPADSYEQYF
TRBJ1-1 | TRBV20-1 | NA | few | TGCAGTGCTAGAGGGGCGCGGACGAACACTGAAGCTTTCTTT | CSARGARTNTEAFF
TRBJ1-2 | TRBV20-1 | NA | many | TGCAGTGCTAGAGATCTGAGACAGCCTAACTATGGCTACACCTTC | CSARDLRQPNYGYTF
TRBJ1-4 | TRBV29-1 | NA | many | TGCAGCGTCGCCAAGAATGAAAAACTGTTTTTT | CSVAKNEKLFF
TRBJ1-2 | TRBV12-3/TRBV12-4 | NA | NA | TGTGCCAGCAGTTTTGGCAGTAAGAACTATGGCTACACCTTC | CASSFGSKNYGYTF
TRBJ2-2 | TRBV20-1 | NA | few | TGCAGTGCCCCCCTCCCCGGACTGCTCACCGGGGAGCTGTTTTTT | CSAPLPGLLTGELFF
TRBJ2-2 | TRBV6-6 | NA | many | TGTGCCAGCAGTACCCCAGACGGGGAGCTGTTTTTT | CASSTPDGELFF
TRBJ2-1 | TRBV10-3 | TRBD2 | few | TGTGCCATCAGTGAGTTATGGACTAGCCGAAAGAAAAATGAGCAGTTCTTC | CAISELWTSRKKNEQFF
TRBJ2-7 | TRBV6-5 | NA | NA | TGTGCCAGCAGTTACGGTACACGGACCGAGCAGTACTTC | CASSYGTRTEQYF
TRBJ1-1 | TRBV20-1 | NA | NA | TGCAGTGCTAGAGTCGTCACTGAAGCTTTCTTT | CSARVVTEAFF
TRBJ2-1 | TRBV7-9 | NA | NA | TGTGCCAGCAGCTTAGCGCCAGGGGTCAATGAGCAGTTCTTC | CASSLAPGVNEQFF
TRBJ2-3 | TRBV5-1 | NA | few | TGCGCCAGCAGCTTTCCCGCGGGCAGCACAGATACGCAGTATTTT | CASSFPAGSTDTQYF
TRBJ1-5 | TRBV7-2 | NA | NA | TGTGCCAGCAGGCGGGGACGGCAGAATCAGCCCCAGCATTTT | CASRRGRQNQPQHF
TRBJ2-1 | TRBV5-1 | TRBD2 | NA | TGCGCCAGCAGCCGCCGGACTAGCGATAGGAGTAATGAGCAGTTCTTC | CASSRRTSDRSNEQFF
TRBJ2-5 | TRBV5-1 | NA | NA | TGCGCCAGCAGCTTGGAGAGGCAAGCGGTGGAGACCCAGTACTTC | CASSLERQAVETQYF
TRBJ1-5 | TRBV10-2 | TRBD1 | few | TGCGCCAGCAGTTCCGGGACAGTGATCAATCAGCCCCAGCATTTT | CASSSGTVINQPQHF
TRBJ1-2 | TRBV6-1 | NA | NA | TGTGCCAGCGGCCCCAGGGTCGGCTATGGCTACACCTTC | CASGPRVGYGYTF
TRBJ2-2 | TRBV5-4 | NA | few | TGTGCCAGCAGCTTGGGCGGCAGGGGAAACACCGGGGAGCTGTTTTTT | CASSLGGRGNTGELFF
TRBJ2-7 | TRBV20-1 | TRBD1 | NA | TGCAGTGCTAGAGGACAGGGGTTCTCCTACGAGCAGTACTTC | CSARGQGFSYEQYF
TRBJ2-1 | TRBV5-1 | TRBD2 | few | TGCGCCAGCAGCCCCGGGGGGGCGATAGATGAGCAGTTCTTC | CASSPGGAIDEQFF